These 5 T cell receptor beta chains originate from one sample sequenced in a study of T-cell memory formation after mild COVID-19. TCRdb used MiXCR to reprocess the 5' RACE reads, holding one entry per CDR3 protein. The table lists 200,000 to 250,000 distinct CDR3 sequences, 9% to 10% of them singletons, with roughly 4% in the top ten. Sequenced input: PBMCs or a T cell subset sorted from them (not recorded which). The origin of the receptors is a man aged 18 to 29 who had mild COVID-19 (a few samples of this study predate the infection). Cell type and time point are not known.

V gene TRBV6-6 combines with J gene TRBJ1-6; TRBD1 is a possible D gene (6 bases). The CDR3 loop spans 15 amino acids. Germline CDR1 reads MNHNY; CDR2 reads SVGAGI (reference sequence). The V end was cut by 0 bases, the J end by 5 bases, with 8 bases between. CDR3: CASSYSRGNNSPLHF. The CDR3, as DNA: TGTGCCAGCAGTTACTCTAGGGGGAATAATTCACCCCTCCACTTT.

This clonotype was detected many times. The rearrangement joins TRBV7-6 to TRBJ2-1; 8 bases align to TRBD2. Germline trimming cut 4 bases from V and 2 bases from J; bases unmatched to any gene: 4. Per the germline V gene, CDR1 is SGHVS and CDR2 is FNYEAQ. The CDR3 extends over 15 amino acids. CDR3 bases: TGTGCCAGCAGCTACGGGGGGGCCGCCTACAATGAGCAGTTCTTC. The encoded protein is CASSYGGAAYNEQFF.

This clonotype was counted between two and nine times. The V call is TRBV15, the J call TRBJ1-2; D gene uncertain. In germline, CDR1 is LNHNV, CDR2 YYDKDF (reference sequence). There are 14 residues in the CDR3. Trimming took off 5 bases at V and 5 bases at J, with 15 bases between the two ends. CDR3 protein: CATSGRTSPYGYTF. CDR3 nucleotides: TGTGCCACCAGCGGACGGACGAGCCCTTATGGCTACACCTTC.

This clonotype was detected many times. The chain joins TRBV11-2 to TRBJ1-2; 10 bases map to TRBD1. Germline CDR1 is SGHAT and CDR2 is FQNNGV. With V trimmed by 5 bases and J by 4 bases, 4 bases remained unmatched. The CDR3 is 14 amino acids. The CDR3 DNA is TGTGCCAGCAGCCCTTGGACAGGGGGCTATGGCTACACCTTC. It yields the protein CASSPWTGGYGYTF. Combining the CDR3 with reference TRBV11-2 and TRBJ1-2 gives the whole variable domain EAGVAQSPRYKIIEKRQSVAFWCNPISGHATLYWYQQILGQGPKLLIQFQNNGVVDDSQLPKDRFSAERLKGVDSTLKIQPAKLEDSAVYLCASSPWTGGYGYTFGSGTRLTVV.

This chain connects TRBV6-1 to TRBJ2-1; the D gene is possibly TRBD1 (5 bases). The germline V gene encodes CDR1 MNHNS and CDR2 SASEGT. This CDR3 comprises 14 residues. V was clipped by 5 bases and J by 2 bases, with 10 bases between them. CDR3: CASSPDRTYNEQFF. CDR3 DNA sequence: TGTGCCAGCAGTCCCGACAGAACCTACAATGAGCAGTTCTTC.